By frequency in the sample, the clone carrying this T cell receptor (beta chain) is large. This record comes from a study of circulating CD8 cells and anti-PD-1 response in melanoma. The wider study: Of 13 patients, seven got anti-PD-1 first and six had prior therapy.

Live CD3+CD8+TCRalphabeta+ cells were sorted into four subsets by PD-1 and/or TIGIT. The QIAseq Immune Repertoire TCR panel built the libraries from around 15 ng of total RNA. TCRdb recomputed calls from the reads with MiXCR, one row per CDR3 protein. The profile shows just over 140 distinct CDR3 sequences, more than 9% of them singletons. Here the sequenced sample was CD8+ T cells from PBMCs, taken at baseline or after one month of anti-PD-1 therapy (not recorded which). This receptor was taken from a human donor with melanoma.

The CDR3 bases are TGTGCCAGCTCACCAAATGATTACGAGCAGTACTTC. Its translation: CASSPNDYEQYF. The gene calls are TRBV18 and TRBJ2-7, with D unresolved. V was trimmed by 2 bases and J by 4 bases, leaving 6 bases between them. The CDR3 spans 12 residues. Per the germline V gene, CDR1 is KGHSH and CDR2 is LQKENI.